A single sample gave rise to the 25 T cell receptor beta chains below, sequenced in a study of T cell clonality in common variable immunodeficiency. Study results and caveats: Reportedly, TCR beta sequences from common variable immunodeficiency showed fewer deletions and N-nucleotide insertions.

Sequenced by immunoSEQ multiplex PCR; TCRdb stores in-frame clones only, minus some. This sample carries about 28,000 clones, none of them present only once. These receptors have no known antigen. The sequenced sample consisted of peripheral blood mononuclear cells. These receptors were taken from a human donor with common variable immunodeficiency.

This clone appeared a few times. CDR3 DNA, as far as it was read: TGTGCCAGCTCACTGCTAGCGGGGTTTAACTACGAG. Its protein product is CASSLLAGFNYE. The whole CDR3 protein is CASSLLAGFNYEQYF. The rearrangement links TRBV18 to TRBJ2-7, with 9 positions matching TRBD2. The read terminates 3 residues ahead of where the CDR3 ends, so the germline J gene completes it. The germline V gene encodes CDR1 KGHSH and CDR2 LQKENI. The CDR3 spans 15 residues. The J segment lost 3 bases and the V segment lost 4 bases, leaving 7 bases of the junction unmatched.

This clone occurred a few times. The read halts 3 residues ahead of the CDR3 end, with the missing end drawn from the germline J gene. V is TRBV7-9 and J is TRBJ1-4; D is perhaps TRBD1 (6 bases). This CDR3 has 14 amino acids. Trimming shortened V by 1 base and J by 8 bases, and 11 bases separated the two germline ends. The germline CDR1 and CDR2 sequences are SEHNR and FQNEAQ (reference sequence). The CDR3 bases that were read are TGTGCCAGCAGCTTAGTCGGGACACCAGAAAAA. The encoded protein is CASSLVGTPEK. The CDR3 in its entirety is CASSLVGTPEKLFF.

This clone appeared many times. The read finishes 3 residues shy of the CDR3 end, and the germline J gene is used to complete it. The rearrangement uses TRBV7-8 and TRBJ2-7; D unclear. With 8 bases removed from V and 0 bases from J, the gap between germline ends came to 14 bases. This CDR3 contains 14 residues. CDR1 and CDR2 from the germline V gene are SGHVS and FQNEAQ. CDR3 DNA (partial): TGTGCCAGCTCAACGGGTCCAAGCTCCTACGAG. Its protein product is CASSTGPSSYE. The entire CDR3 is CASSTGPSSYEQYF.

This clone has more than one count but fewer than ten. The CDR3 end lies 3 residues beyond the end of the read and is filled in from the germline J gene. J is TRBJ1-2 and V is TRBV19, with D perhaps matching TRBD1 (5 bases). CDR3 length: 22 amino acids. Trimming cost V 3 bases and J 3 bases, with 35 bases left between them. Germline V gene lookup returns CDR1 LNHDA and CDR2 SQIVND (reference sequence). The sequenced part of the CDR3 DNA is TGTGCCAGTAGTATGAGGGGCCGGGTTAGTGGGGGGGAGCTTCGCTCGGACTATGGC. Its protein product is CASSMRGRVSGGELRSDYG. The full CDR3 protein reads CASSMRGRVSGGELRSDYGYTF.

This clone showed up just a few times. With the read ending 3 residues before the CDR3 end, the germline J gene is used to fill in that end. The genes are TRBV6-8 and TRBJ2-5; TRBD2 aligns across 9 bases. V dropped 4 bases and J dropped 4; count of bases not matched to a gene: 4. Per the germline V gene, CDR1 is MNHGY and CDR2 is SAAAGT. The CDR3 is 14 amino acids. The CDR3 spells CASSWGLAPETQYF. The CDR3 DNA, read in part, is TGTGCCAGCAGTTGGGGACTAGCACCAGAGACC.

On this clone: The read ends 3 residues shy of where the CDR3 ends; the end is completed using the germline J gene. V is TRBV20-1 and J is TRBJ2-7, with 9 bases matching TRBD1. The CDR3 has 14 amino acids. J lost 4 bases, V lost 3 bases, and 7 bases had no gene match. Germline loops: CDR1 DFQATT, CDR2 SNEGSKA (reference sequence). Incomplete CDR3 DNA: TGCAGTGCTAGCGACCCGGGACAGGGTTACGAG. Residues: CSASDPGQGYE. The entire CDR3 protein reads CSASDPGQGYEQYF.

This clone was seen a handful of times. Read data end 3 residues before the CDR3 end; the end is taken from the germline J gene. The J gene is TRBJ2-2, the V gene TRBV19; 11 nucleotides line up with TRBD2. The V and J ends lost 8 bases and 5 bases, in that order; junction bases with no gene match: 4. This CDR3 region has 14 residues. Germline V gene sequence: CDR1 LNHDA, CDR2 SQIVND (reference sequence). The sequenced CDR3 bases are TGTGCCAGTTCTCTAGCGGGGGGTACCGGGGAG. Its translation is CASSLAGGTGE. The CDR3, in full, reads CASSLAGGTGELFF.

Within the sample, this clone is medium-sized (0.01 to 0.1%). The CDR3 end falls 3 residues outside the read, so it is completed with the germline J gene. The V gene is TRBV5-6, the J gene TRBJ2-7; possible D gene TRBD1, 5 bases. Trimming cost V 4 bases and J 6 bases, with 11 bases left between them. This CDR3 region has 12 residues. Germline-derived CDR1 and CDR2 are SGHDT and YYEEEE. The DNA read from the CDR3 is TGTGCCAGCAGCCAATCAGGGTTCGAG. Translation: CASSQSGFE. The CDR3, in full, reads CASSQSGFEQYF.

On this clone: The CDR3 end falls 3 residues outside the read, so it is completed with the germline J gene. The V and J genes are TRBV18 and TRBJ1-6, with 11 nucleotides matching TRBD1. Losses at the gene ends were 0 bases for V and 10 bases for J; bases not matched to a gene: 8. CDR3 length equals 17 residues. From germline, CDR1 is KGHSH and CDR2 LQKENI. Here the CDR3 reads CASSPPILDRGRSPLHF. Partial CDR3 DNA: TGTGCCAGCTCACCACCGATTTTGGACAGGGGGCGGTCACCC.

This clone was found a few times. Read sequence stops 3 residues before the CDR3 end, and the germline J gene provides the missing end. This sequence joins TRBV20-1 and TRBJ1-4, with 10 bases that match TRBD1. The CDR3 spans 15 residues. V was clipped by 4 bases and J by 7 bases; unmatched bases: 9. Germline CDR1 reads DFQATT; CDR2 reads SNEGSKA (reference sequence). CDR3 DNA, as far as it was read: TGCAGTGCTACCTCTTTAGACAGGGGGCGTGAAAAA. Protein sequence: CSATSLDRGREK. The whole CDR3 reads CSATSLDRGREKLFF.

In its sample, this clone was seen a few times. The CDR3 goes on 3 residues after the read ends, and that part is filled in from the germline J gene. The rearrangement joins TRBV19 to TRBJ1-2; a possible D gene is TRBD1 (6 bases). CDR3 length: 14 amino acids. The ends were cut back, 11 bases at V and 7 bases at J, with 23 bases in the middle. The V gene's germline CDR1 is LNHDA and CDR2 SQIVND (reference sequence). The sequenced CDR3 bases are TGTGCCGGATTTTCGTGGGGGCGCCTAGGTGGC. Protein: CAGFSWGRLGG. From start to end, the CDR3 is CAGFSWGRLGGYTF.

A remark on this clone: The CDR3 is cut off 3 residues early in the read; its end comes from the germline J gene. The chain is built from TRBV7-9 and TRBJ1-2; 8 bases map to TRBD1. The CDR3 runs 15 residues. The V and J ends lost 3 bases and 5 bases, in that order; junction bases with no gene match: 8. Germline V gene lookup returns CDR1 SEHNR and CDR2 FQNEAQ (reference sequence). The CDR3: CASSFPDREFYGYTF. The covered CDR3 bases are TGTGCCAGCAGCTTCCCGGACAGGGAATTTTATGGC.

This clone was counted between two and nine times. The read stops 3 residues short of the end of the CDR3; the missing end is completed from the germline J gene. This chain connects TRBV19 to TRBJ1-2; D possibly corresponds to TRBD1 (6 bases). With 2 bases removed from V and 2 bases from J, the gap between germline ends came to 21 bases. The CDR3 consists of 18 residues. Germline loops: CDR1 LNHDA, CDR2 SQIVND (reference sequence). The part of the CDR3 DNA that was read is TGTGCCAGTAGTATATTGGGCCGGAGGGGGACTACGAACTATGGC. Its protein is CASSILGRRGTTNYG. The CDR3 reads in full as CASSILGRRGTTNYGYTF.

This clone was counted between two and nine times. CDR3 DNA (partial): TGTGCCAGCAGCGTAGCGAACACTGAA. Amino acids: CASSVANTE. The whole CDR3 is CASSVANTEAFF. The J gene is TRBJ1-1, the V gene TRBV2, with D hard to call. The missing CDR3 end, 3 residues past where the read stops, is filled in from the germline J gene. Germline V gene sequence: CDR1 SNHLY, CDR2 FYNNEI. With 6 bases removed from V and 1 base from J, the gap between germline ends came to 6 bases. The CDR3 covers 12 residues.

This clone has more than one count but fewer than ten. The read ends 3 residues early relative to the CDR3; the germline J gene fills the gap. The rearrangement uses TRBV18 and TRBJ1-2; the D gene is possibly TRBD1 (5 bases). Trimming shortened V by 2 bases and J by 4 bases, and 14 bases separated the two germline ends. Germline CDR1 reads KGHSH; CDR2 reads LQKENI. CDR3 length: 15 amino acids. CDR3 DNA, as far as it was read: TGTGCCAGCTCACCAGGAGGCCCCGGGGGCTATGGC. It translates to CASSPGGPGGYG. The whole CDR3 reads CASSPGGPGGYGYTF.

This clone appeared many times. Sequencing ends 3 residues short of the CDR3 end; the germline J gene provides the rest. V usage is TRBV7-9 and J usage is TRBJ1-2; the D gene is possibly TRBD1 (6 bases). Germline CDR1 and CDR2: SEHNR and FQNEAQ (reference sequence). CDR3 length equals 14 residues. The sequenced part of the CDR3 DNA is TGTGCCAGCAGCCCCCGGGCAGGGGACGAAGGC. Translated, it gives CASSPRAGDEG. The whole CDR3 sequence is CASSPRAGDEGYTF.

This clone was found a few times. Coverage ceases 3 residues before the CDR3 finishes, and the germline J gene fills in the end. This chain connects TRBV5-1 to TRBJ2-1, with D possibly called TRBD1 or TRBD2 (6 bases each). The CDR3 has 14 residues. V was cut by 4 bases and J by 2 bases, with 10 bases left in between. Germline CDR1 is SGHRS and CDR2 is YFSETQ. Partial CDR3 DNA: TGCGCCAGCAGCCTGGGGGGCCCCTACAATGAG. It is translated as CASSLGGPYNE. The entire CDR3 sequence reads CASSLGGPYNEQFF. The full variable domain, with the rest looked up from reference TRBV5-1 and TRBJ2-1, is KAGVTQTPRYLIKTRGQQVTLSCSPISGHRSVSWYQQTPGQGLQFLFEYFSETQRNKGNFPGRFSGRQFSNSRSEMNVSTLELGDSALYLCASSLGGPYNEQFFGPGTRLTVL.

This clone was seen repeatedly, ten times or more. The read ends 3 residues before the CDR3 terminus; that terminus is restored from the germline J gene. J is TRBJ2-7 and V is TRBV5-6; the D gene is possibly TRBD1 (5 bases). The CDR3 loop spans 15 amino acids. V was shortened by 1 base and J by 2 bases, with 13 bases between the two germline ends. Germline assignment: CDR1 SGHDT and CDR2 YYEEEE. CDR3 loop: CASSLSLRETYEQYF. The DNA read from the CDR3 is TGTGCCAGCAGCTTGAGTCTCAGGGAAACCTACGAG.

Regarding this clone: The read is 3 residues too short to cover the CDR3 end, so that end is filled in from the germline J gene. The V and J genes are TRBV30 and TRBJ1-4, with a possible D match to TRBD1 (6 bases). The germline V and J ends were trimmed by 4 bases and 6 bases, with 9 bases remaining between them. CDR3 length equals 12 residues. In germline, CDR1 is GTSNPN, CDR2 SVGIG (reference sequence). Incomplete CDR3 DNA: TGTGCCTGGAAAAAGGGGGATGAAAAA. As protein: CAWKKGDEK. The whole CDR3 reads CAWKKGDEKLFF.

The CDR3 protein is CASSPSAGGTATTYEQYF. The DNA read from the CDR3 is TGTGCCAGCTCACCATCTGCGGGGGGGACAGCGACGACCTACGAG. The chain is built from TRBV18 and TRBJ2-7, with 9 bases lining up with TRBD2. The sequence runs out 3 residues before the end of the CDR3; the remainder is reconstructed from the germline J gene. CDR1 KGHSH and CDR2 LQKENI come from the germline V gene. J was trimmed by 2 bases and V by 2 bases; bases with no gene match: 13. This CDR3 contains 18 residues.

Relative to its sample, this clone is medium-sized. The read stops 3 residues short of the end of the CDR3; the missing end is completed from the germline J gene. This rearrangement joins TRBV5-5 to TRBJ2-5; 9 bases are shared with TRBD1. This CDR3 contains 14 residues. V shed 4 bases and J 5 bases; nucleotides not matched to a gene: 6. Germline values: CDR1 SGHKS, CDR2 YYEKEE (reference sequence). CDR3 DNA (partial): TGTGCCAGCAGCCGTGGGACAGGGAAGGAGACC. Protein product: CASSRGTGKET. The CDR3, in full, reads CASSRGTGKETQYF.

The sequenced CDR3 bases are TGTGCCAGCTCACCACCGTTCTACGGCCCGGGCGAG. Translation gives CASSPPFYGPGE. Given in full, the CDR3 is CASSPPFYGPGEQYF. The rearrangement joins TRBV18 to TRBJ2-7; D ambiguous. The read comes to an end 3 residues before the CDR3 does, leaving the germline J gene to fill in the end. Trimming shortened V by 0 bases and J by 6 bases, and 15 bases separated the two germline ends. The CDR3 covers 15 residues. CDR1 and CDR2 from the germline V gene are KGHSH and LQKENI.

This clone was observed many times. The read terminates 3 residues before the CDR3 end, so the remaining end is supplied by the germline J gene. The J gene is TRBJ1-5, the V gene TRBV20-1; 10 nucleotides match TRBD1. Germline V lookup: CDR1 DFQATT, CDR2 SNEGSKA (reference sequence). V lost 0 bases and J lost 4; bases outside the gene matches: 0. CDR3 length: 14 amino acids. The CDR3 reads CSAREDRGNQPQHF. CDR3 DNA (partial): TGCAGTGCTAGAGAGGACAGGGGGAATCAGCCC.

On this clone: The read ends 3 residues before the CDR3 terminus; that terminus is restored from the germline J gene. The chain uses TRBV19 and TRBJ1-2; perhaps TRBD1 as D (5 bases). Looked up from germline, CDR1 is LNHDA and CDR2 is SQIVND (reference sequence). Trimming left V 5 bases short and J 7 bases short, with 14 bases between. This CDR3 spans 13 amino acids. The CDR3 here is CASSLINRGGYTF. The part of the CDR3 DNA that was read is TGTGCCAGTAGTCTTATTAATAGGGGTGGC.

Regarding this clone: The read stops 3 residues short of the end of the CDR3; the missing end is completed from the germline J gene. The chain has TRBV20-1 and TRBJ2-7; unclear D gene. CDR3 size: 13 residues. Germline V gives CDR1 DFQATT, CDR2 SNEGSKA (reference sequence). V lost 5 bases to trimming and J lost 0 bases, with 11 bases between them. The covered CDR3 bases are TGCAGTGCTGGCCCTCCGAGCTCCTACGAG. Amino acid sequence: CSAGPPSSYE. The CDR3 as a whole reads CSAGPPSSYEQYF.